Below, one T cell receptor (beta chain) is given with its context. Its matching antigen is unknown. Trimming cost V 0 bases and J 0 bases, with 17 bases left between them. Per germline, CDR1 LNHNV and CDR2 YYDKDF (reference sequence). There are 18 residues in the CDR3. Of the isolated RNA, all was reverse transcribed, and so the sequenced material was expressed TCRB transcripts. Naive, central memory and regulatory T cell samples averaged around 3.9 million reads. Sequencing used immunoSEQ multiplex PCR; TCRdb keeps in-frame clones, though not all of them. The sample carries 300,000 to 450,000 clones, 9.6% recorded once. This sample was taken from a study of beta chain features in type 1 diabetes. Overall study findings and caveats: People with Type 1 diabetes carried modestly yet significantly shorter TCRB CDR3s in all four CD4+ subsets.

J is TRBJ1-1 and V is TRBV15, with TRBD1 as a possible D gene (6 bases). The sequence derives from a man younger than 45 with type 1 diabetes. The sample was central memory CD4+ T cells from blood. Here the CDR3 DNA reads TGTGCCACCAGCAGAGATCTTGGGGGGCGAGGGATGAACACTGAAGCTTTCTTT. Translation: CATSRDLGGRGMNTEAFF. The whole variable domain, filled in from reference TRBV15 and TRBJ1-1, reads DAMVIQNPRYQVTQFGKPVTLSCSQTLNHNVMYWYQQKSSQAPKLLFHYYDKDFNNEADTPDNFQSRRPNTSFCFLDIRSPGLGDTAMYLCATSRDLGGRGMNTEAFFGQGTRLTVV.